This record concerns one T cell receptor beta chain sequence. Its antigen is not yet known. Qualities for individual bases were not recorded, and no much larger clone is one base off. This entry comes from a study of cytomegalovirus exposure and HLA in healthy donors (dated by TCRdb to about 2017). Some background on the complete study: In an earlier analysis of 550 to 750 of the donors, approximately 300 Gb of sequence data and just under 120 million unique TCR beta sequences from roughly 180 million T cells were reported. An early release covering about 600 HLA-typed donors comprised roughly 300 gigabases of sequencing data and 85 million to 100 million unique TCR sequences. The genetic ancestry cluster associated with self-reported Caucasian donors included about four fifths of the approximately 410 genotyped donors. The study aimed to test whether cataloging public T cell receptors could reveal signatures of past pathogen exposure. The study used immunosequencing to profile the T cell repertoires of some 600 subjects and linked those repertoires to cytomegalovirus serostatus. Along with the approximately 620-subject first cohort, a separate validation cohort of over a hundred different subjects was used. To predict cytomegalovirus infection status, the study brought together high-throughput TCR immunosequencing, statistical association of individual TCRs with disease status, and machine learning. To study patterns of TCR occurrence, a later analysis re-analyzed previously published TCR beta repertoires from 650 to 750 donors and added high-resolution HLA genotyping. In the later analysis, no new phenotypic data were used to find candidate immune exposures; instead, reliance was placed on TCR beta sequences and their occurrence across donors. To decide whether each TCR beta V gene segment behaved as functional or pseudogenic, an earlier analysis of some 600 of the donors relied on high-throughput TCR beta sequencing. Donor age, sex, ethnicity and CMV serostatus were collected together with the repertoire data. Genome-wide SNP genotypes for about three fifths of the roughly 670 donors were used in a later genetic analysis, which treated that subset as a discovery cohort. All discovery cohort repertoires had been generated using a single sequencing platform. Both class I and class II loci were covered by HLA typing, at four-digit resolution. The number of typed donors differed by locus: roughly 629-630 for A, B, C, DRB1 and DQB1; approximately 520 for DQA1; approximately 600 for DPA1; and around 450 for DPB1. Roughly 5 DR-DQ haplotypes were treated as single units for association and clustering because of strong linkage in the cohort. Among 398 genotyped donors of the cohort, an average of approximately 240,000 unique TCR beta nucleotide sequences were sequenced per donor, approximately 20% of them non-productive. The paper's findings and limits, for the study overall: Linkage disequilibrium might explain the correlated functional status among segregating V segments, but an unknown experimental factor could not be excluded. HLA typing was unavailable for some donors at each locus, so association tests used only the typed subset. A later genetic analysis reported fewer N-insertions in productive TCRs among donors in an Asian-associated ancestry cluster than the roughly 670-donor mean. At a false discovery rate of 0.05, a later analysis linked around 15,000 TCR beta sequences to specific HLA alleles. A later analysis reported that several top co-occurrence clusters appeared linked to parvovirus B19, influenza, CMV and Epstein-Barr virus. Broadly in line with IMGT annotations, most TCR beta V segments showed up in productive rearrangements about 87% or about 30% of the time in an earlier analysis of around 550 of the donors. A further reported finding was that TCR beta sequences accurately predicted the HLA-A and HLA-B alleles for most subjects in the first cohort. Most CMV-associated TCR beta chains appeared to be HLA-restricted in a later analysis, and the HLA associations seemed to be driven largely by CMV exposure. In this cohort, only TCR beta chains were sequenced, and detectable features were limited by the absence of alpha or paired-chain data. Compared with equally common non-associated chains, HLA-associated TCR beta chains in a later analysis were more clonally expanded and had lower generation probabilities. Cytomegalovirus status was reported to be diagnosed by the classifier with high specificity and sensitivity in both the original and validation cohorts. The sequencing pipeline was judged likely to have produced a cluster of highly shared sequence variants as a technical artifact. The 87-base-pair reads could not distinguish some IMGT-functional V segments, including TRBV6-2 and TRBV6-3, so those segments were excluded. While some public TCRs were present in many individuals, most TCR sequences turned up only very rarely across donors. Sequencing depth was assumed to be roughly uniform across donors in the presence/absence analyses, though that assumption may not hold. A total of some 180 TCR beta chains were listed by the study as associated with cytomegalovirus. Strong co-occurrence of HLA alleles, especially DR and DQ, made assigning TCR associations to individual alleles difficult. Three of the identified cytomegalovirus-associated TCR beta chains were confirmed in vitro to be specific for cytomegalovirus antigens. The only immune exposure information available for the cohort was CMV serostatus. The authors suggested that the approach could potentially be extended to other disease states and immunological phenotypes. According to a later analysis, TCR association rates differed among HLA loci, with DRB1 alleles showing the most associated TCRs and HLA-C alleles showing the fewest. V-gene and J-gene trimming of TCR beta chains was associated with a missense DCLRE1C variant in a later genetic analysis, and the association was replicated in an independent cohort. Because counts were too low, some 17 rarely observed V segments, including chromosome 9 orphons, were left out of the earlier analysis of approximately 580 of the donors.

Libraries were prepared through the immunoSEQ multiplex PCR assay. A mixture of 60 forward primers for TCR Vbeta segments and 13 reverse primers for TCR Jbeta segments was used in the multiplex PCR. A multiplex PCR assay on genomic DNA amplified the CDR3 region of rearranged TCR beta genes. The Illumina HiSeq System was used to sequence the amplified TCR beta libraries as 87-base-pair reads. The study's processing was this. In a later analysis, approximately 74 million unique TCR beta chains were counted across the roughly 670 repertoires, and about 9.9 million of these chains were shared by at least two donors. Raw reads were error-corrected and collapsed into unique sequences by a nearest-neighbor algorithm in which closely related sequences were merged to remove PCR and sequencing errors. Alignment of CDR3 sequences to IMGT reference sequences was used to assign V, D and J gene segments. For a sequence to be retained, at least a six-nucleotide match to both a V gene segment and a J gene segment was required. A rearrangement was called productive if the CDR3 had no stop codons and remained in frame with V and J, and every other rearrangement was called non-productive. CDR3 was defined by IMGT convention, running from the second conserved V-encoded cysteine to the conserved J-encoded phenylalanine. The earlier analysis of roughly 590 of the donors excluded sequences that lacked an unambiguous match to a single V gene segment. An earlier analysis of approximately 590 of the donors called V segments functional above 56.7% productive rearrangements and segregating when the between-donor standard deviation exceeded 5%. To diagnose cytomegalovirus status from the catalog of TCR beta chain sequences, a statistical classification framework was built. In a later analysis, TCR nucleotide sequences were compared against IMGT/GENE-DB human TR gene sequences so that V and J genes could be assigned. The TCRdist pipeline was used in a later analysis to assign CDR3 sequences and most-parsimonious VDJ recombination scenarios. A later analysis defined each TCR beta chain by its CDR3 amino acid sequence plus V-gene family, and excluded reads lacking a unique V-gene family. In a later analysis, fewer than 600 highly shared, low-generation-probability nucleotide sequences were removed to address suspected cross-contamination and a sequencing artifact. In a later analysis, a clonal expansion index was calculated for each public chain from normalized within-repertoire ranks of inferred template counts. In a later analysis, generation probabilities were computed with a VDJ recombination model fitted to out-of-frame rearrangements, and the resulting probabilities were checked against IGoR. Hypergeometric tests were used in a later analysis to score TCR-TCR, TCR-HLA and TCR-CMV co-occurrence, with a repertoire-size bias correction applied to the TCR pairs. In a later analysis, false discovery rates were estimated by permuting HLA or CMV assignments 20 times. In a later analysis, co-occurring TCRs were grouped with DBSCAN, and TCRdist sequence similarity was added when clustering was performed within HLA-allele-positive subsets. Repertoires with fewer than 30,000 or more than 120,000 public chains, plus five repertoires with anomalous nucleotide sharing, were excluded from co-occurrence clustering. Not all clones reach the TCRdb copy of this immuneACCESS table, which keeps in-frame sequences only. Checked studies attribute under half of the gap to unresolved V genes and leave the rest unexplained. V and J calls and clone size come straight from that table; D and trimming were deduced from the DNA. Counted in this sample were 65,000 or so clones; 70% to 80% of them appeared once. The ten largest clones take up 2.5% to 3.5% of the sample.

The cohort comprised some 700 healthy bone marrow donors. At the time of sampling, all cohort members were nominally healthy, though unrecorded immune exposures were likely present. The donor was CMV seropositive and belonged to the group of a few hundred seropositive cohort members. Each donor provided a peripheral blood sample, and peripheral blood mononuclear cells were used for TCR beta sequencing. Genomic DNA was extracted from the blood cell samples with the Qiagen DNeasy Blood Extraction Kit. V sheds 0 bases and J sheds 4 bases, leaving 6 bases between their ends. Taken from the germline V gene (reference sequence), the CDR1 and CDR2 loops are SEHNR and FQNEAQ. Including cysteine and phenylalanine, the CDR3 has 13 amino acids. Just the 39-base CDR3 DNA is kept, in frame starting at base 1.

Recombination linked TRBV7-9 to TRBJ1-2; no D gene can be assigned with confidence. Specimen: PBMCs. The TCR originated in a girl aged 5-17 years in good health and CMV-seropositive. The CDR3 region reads CASSLASFYGYTF. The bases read TGTGCCAGCAGCTTAGCTAGTTTCTATGGCTACACCTTC. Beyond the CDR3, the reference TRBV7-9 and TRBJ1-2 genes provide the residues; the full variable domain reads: DTGVSQNPRHKITKRGQNVTFRCDPISEHNRLYWYRQTLGQGPEFLTYFQNEAQLEKSRLLSDRFSAERPKGSFSTLEIQRTEQGDSAMYLCASSLASFYGYTFGSGTRLTVV.